These T cell receptor beta chains were read from a single sample in a study of PD-L1 blockade in urothelial cancer. Sequencing was performed with immunoSEQ multiplex PCR; in TCRdb, only in-frame clones are kept and a portion is missing. Among around 87,000 clones listed, approximately 87% were seen once. The material was PBMCs, obtained around atezolizumab (anti-PD-L1) treatment. The receptors derive from a man between 65 and 85 years old with urothelial cancer. Both conserved end residues are part of each CDR3. A D gene is named only where the DNA matches it firmly. Not every row has a clone size; where given, it reads once, few, many or a size class.

TRBV25-1	TRBJ1-1	once	TRBD1	TGTGCCAGCAGCACCGTCCCTACAGGGGAGTCTGAAGCTTTCTTT	CASSTVPTGESEAFF
TRBV7-2	TRBJ2-7	-	-	TGTGCCAGCAGGCCGCCGGCACAGGGTACCTACGAGCAGTACTTC	CASRPPAQGTYEQYF
TRBV13	TRBJ2-7	few	TRBD1	TGTGCCAGCAGCTCCCTCGACAGGGGGAAGGTTCAGTACTTC	CASSSLDRGKVQYF
TRBV6-1	TRBJ2-5	-	-	TGTGCCAGCAGTGAAGTGAGGAGGGAGACCCAGTACTTC	CASSEVRRETQYF
TRBV2	TRBJ2-5	-	TRBD1	TGTGCCAGCAGCGCAGGGACAGATCAAGAGACCCAGTACTTC	CASSAGTDQETQYF
TRBV4-2	TRBJ2-5	-	-	TGTGCCAGCAGCCAATCAACGGGGGTCCTACAAGAGACCCAGTACTTC	CASSQSTGVLQETQYF
TRBV5-1	TRBJ2-1	-	TRBD1	TGCGCCAGCAACCAACTCCGGGACAGGGCGAACAAACTCTACAATGAGCAGTTCTTC	CASNQLRDRANKLYNEQFF
TRBV30	TRBJ1-1	few	-	TGTGCCTGGAAAAGCAGGACGGGAAACACTGAAGCTTTCTTT	CAWKSRTGNTEAFF
TRBV4-2	TRBJ1-2	-	-	TGTGCCAGCAGCCAAGATAAAGGGGCATACTATGGCTACACCTTC	CASSQDKGAYYGYTF
TRBV28	TRBJ2-7	-	-	TGTGCCAGCAGTCTAAACGAGCAGTACTTC	CASSLNEQYF
TRBV4-3	TRBJ2-1	-	TRBD2	TGCGCCAGCAGCCAACTAGCGGGACCCGACAATGAGCAGTTCTTC	CASSQLAGPDNEQFF
TRBV19	TRBJ2-6	-	-	TGTGCCAGTAGTATGTTCGGACAGAGCTCTGGGGCCAACGTCCTGACTTTC	CASSMFGQSSGANVLTF
TRBV5-3	TRBJ1-5	-	TRBD1	TGTGCCAGAAGTTTTACAGGGGAACCTCAGCCCCAGCATTTT	CARSFTGEPQPQHF
TRBV5-4	TRBJ2-1	once	TRBD2	TGTGCCAGCAGCTTGGTAGCGGGAGGGTACAATGAGCAGTTCTTC	CASSLVAGGYNEQFF
TRBV11-3	TRBJ2-3	-	-	TGTGCCAGCAGCCCGGGGGATACGCAGTATTTT	CASSPGDTQYF
TRBV2	TRBJ2-7	few	-	-	CASILDRAGYEQYF
TRBV6-1	TRBJ1-6	-	-	TGTGCCAGCAGTCCCCGGGACATTTATAATTCACCCCTCCACTTT	CASSPRDIYNSPLHF
TRBV4-2	TRBJ2-7	-	TRBD2	TGTGCCAGCAGCCAGATAGCGGGGAGCTCCTACGAGCAGTACTTC	CASSQIAGSSYEQYF
TRBV6-1	TRBJ2-2	-	-	TGTGCCAGCATCTGGGGCACCTCGGGCACCGGGGAGCTGTTTTTT	CASIWGTSGTGELFF
TRBV2	TRBJ2-1	-	-	TGTGCCAGCAGCACGCGTCGAATATCCTACAATGAGCAGTTCTTC	CASSTRRISYNEQFF
TRBV30	TRBJ2-1	-	TRBD2	TGTGCCTGGAGTCGCGGACTAGCGGTCAATGAGCAGTTCTTC	CAWSRGLAVNEQFF
TRBV18	TRBJ2-6	-	-	TGTGCCAGCTCTCCCGACAGGTACTCTGGGGCCAACGTCCTGACTTTC	CASSPDRYSGANVLTF
TRBV7-6	TRBJ1-2	-	TRBD1	TGTGCCAGCAGCTTAGGAACGGGACAGGGTTCGGGTGGCTACACCTTC	CASSLGTGQGSGGYTF
TRBV14	TRBJ1-1	-	TRBD1	TGTGCCAGCAGCCGAATCCTCGGACAGGGGAATGAAGCTTTCTTT	CASSRILGQGNEAFF
TRBV9	TRBJ2-3	-	-	TGTGCCAGCAGCGTGGGGGCAGGGCGCAACCTCGGGGATACGCAGTATTTT	CASSVGAGRNLGDTQYF
TRBV5-5	TRBJ2-3	-	TRBD1	TGTGCCAGCAGCCTGGACAGGGGCACAGATACGCAGTATTTT	CASSLDRGTDTQYF
TRBV9	TRBJ2-1	-	TRBD2	TGTGCCAGCAGCGCTAGCGGGGGGACCTACAATGAGCAGTTCTTC	CASSASGGTYNEQFF
TRBV18	TRBJ2-3	-	TRBD2	TGTGCCAGCTCACCACTCGAGACTAGCGGGAGTGTAGATACGCAGTATTTT	CASSPLETSGSVDTQYF
TRBV27	TRBJ2-2	-	TRBD1	TGTGCCAGCAGTCCCTGGACAGGGGGCACCGGGGAGCTGTTTTTT	CASSPWTGGTGELFF
TRBV7-2	TRBJ2-2	-	-	TGTGCCAGCAGCTTAGGTCAGAAGCGAGCCGGGGAGCTGTTTTTT	CASSLGQKRAGELFF
TRBV30	TRBJ2-3	-	-	TGTGCCTGGTCCCTCGGAGATACGCAGTATTTT	CAWSLGDTQYF
TRBV11-2	TRBJ2-7	-	TRBD1	TGTGCCAGCTCAAGGGACAGTTACGAGCAGTACTTC	CASSRDSYEQYF
TRBV18	TRBJ2-1	-	-	TGTGCCAGCTCACCACGGGGGGGCGGGAGCTCCTACAATGAGCAGTTCTTC	CASSPRGGGSSYNEQFF
TRBV7-2	TRBJ1-5	-	TRBD1	TGTGCCAGCAGCCCCCAGGGGGGTCAGCCCCAGCATTTT	CASSPQGGQPQHF
TRBV5-4	TRBJ2-7	-	TRBD2	TGTGCCAGCAGCTTGGAAGGGACTAGCGGGAGTTACGAGCAGTACTTC	CASSLEGTSGSYEQYF
TRBV9	TRBJ1-2	-	TRBD1	TGTGCCAGCAGCGCGGGACAGGGATACTATGGCTACACCTTC	CASSAGQGYYGYTF
TRBV6-5	TRBJ1-6	few	TRBD1	TGTGCCAGCAGGCAACAGGGGGATAATTCACCCCTCCACTTT	CASRQQGDNSPLHF
TRBV6-1	TRBJ2-1	-	TRBD2	TGTGCCAGCAGGGGAGGGGGACTAGCGGACAATGAGCAGTTCTTC	CASRGGGLADNEQFF
TRBV5-4	TRBJ2-1	-	TRBD2	TGTGCCAGCAGCTTGGGGGGGACTAGCTCCTCCTACAATGAGCAGTTCTTC	CASSLGGTSSSYNEQFF
TRBV7-3	TRBJ2-3	-	-	TGTGCCAGCAGCTCCAAACTAGGCCCAGATACGCAGTATTTT	CASSSKLGPDTQYF
TRBV6-5	TRBJ1-1	-	-	TGTGCCAGCAGTTACTCCGTTGTACGACAGGAAGCTTTCTTT	CASSYSVVRQEAFF
TRBV5-5	TRBJ1-1	-	-	TGTGCCAGCAGCTTCCAGGGGCGGAACACTGAAGCTTTCTTT	CASSFQGRNTEAFF
TRBV23-1	TRBJ1-5	-	-	TGCGCCAGCAGTCAAGCGAAGTGTTATAGCAATCAGCCCCAGCATTTT	CASSQAKCYSNQPQHF
TRBV6-1	TRBJ1-3	-	TRBD1	TGTGCCAGCAGTGCCGGGACAGGGGGAGTATTTTCCGGAAACACCATATATTTT	CASSAGTGGVFSGNTIYF
TRBV19	TRBJ1-5	-	-	TGTGCCAGTAGTATAAGGGAGGTCGGTCAGCCCCAGCATTTT	CASSIREVGQPQHF
TRBV5-6	TRBJ1-6	large	TRBD1	TGTGCCAGCAGCCCCGCGGCTAACAGGGGTAATTCACCCCTCCACTTT	CASSPAANRGNSPLHF